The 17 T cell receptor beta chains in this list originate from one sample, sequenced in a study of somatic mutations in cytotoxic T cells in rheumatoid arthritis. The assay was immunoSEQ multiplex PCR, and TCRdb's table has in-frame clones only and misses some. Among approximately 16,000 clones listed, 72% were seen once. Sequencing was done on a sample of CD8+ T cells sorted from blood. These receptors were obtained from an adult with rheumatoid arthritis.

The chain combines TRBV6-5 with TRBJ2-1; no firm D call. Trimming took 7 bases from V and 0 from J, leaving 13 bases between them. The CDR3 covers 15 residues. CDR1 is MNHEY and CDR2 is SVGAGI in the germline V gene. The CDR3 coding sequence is TGTGCCAGCACCTCTGGACCGCACTCCTACAATGAGCAGTTCTTC. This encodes CASTSGPHSYNEQFF.

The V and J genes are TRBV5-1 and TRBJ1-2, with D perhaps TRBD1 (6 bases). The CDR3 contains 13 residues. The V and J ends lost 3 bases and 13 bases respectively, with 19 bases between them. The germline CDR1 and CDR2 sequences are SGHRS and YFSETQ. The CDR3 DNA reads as TGCGCCAGCAGCTGGGGGGCAGGCGACCCCCCCACCTTC. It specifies CASSWGAGDPPTF.

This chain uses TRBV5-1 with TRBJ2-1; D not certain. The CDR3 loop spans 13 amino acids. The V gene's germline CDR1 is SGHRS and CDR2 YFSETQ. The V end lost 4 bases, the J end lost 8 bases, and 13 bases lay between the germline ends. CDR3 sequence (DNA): TGCGCCAGCAGCGTGAAGGTCAGCGATGAGCAGTTCTTC. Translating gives CASSVKVSDEQFF.

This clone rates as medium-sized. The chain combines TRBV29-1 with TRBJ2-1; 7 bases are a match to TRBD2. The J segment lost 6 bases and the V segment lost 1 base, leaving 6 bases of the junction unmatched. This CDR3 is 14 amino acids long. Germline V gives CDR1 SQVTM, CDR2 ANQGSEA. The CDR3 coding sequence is TGCAGCGTTGAAGGGGCGGGGGACCTCAATGAGCAGTTCTTC. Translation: CSVEGAGDLNEQFF.

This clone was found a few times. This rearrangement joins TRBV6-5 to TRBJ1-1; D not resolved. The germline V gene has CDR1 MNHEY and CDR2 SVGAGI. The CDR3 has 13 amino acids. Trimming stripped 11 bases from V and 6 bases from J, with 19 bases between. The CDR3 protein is CAAQAAGAAEAFF. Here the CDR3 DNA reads TGTGCCGCCCAGGCCGCCGGTGCAGCTGAAGCTTTCTTT.

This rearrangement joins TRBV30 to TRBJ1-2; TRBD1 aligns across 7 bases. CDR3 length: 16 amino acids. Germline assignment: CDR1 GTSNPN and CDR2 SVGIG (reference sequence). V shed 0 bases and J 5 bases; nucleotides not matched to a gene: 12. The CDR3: CAWSVSPQGRIYGYTF. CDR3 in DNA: TGTGCCTGGAGTGTATCCCCACAGGGGAGGATTTATGGCTACACCTTC.

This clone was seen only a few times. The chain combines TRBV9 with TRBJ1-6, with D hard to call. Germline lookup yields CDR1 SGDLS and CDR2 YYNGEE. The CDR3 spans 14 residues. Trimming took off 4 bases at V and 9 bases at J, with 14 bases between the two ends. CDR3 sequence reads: CASSPPGFGSPLHF. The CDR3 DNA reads TGTGCCAGCAGCCCCCCGGGATTCGGTTCACCCCTCCACTTT. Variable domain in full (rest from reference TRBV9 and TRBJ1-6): DSGVTQTPKHLITATGQRVTLRCSPRSGDLSVYWYQQSLDQGLQFLIQYYNGEERAKGNILERFSAQQFPDLHSELNLSSLELGDSALYFCASSPPGFGSPLHFGNGTRLTVT.

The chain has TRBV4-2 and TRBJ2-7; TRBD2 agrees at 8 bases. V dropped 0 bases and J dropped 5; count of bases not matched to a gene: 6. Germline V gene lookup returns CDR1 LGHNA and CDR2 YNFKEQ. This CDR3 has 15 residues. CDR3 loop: CASSQEGTSGNEQYF. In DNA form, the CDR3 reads TGTGCCAGCAGCCAAGAGGGGACTAGTGGGAACGAGCAGTACTTC.

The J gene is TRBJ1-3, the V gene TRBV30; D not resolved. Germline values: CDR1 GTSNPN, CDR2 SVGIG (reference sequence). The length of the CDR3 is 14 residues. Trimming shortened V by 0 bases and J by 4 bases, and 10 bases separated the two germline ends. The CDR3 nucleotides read TGTGCCTGGAGTGTAAGCCGCACGGGAAACACCATATATTTT. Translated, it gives CAWSVSRTGNTIYF.

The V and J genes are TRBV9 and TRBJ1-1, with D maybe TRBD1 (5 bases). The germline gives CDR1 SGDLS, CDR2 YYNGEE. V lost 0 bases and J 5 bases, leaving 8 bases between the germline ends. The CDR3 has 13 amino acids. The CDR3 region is CASSVGRGTEAFF. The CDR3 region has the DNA TGTGCCAGCAGCGTAGGGCGGGGGACTGAAGCTTTCTTT.

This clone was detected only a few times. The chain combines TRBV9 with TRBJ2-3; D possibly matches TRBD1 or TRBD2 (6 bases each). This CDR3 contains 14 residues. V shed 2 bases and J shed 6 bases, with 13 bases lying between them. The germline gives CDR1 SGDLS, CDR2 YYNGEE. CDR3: CASSVTGAQDTQYF. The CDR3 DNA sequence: TGTGCCAGCAGCGTTACGGGGGCGCAGGATACGCAGTATTTT.

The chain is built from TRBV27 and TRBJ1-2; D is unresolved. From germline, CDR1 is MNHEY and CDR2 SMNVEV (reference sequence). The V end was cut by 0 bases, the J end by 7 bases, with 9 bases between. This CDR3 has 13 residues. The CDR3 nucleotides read TGTGCCAGCAGTTTATCGCGGGAAGGTGGCTACACCTTC. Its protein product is CASSLSREGGYTF.

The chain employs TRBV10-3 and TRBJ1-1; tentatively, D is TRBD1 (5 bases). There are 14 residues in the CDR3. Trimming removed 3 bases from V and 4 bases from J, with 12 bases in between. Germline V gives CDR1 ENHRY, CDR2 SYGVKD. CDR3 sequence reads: CAISEEGGVTEAFF. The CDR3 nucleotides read TGTGCCATCAGTGAAGAGGGAGGGGTCACTGAAGCTTTCTTT.

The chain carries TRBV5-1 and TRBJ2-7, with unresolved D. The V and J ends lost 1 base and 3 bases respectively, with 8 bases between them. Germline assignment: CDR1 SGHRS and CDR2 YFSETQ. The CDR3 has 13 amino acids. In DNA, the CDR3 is TGCGCCAGCAGCTTGTCGGTGAGCTACGAGCAGTACTTC. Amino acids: CASSLSVSYEQYF.

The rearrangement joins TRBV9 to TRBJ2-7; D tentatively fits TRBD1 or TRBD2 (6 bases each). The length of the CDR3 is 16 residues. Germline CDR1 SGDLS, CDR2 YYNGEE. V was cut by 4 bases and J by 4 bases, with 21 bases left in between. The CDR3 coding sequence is TGTGCCAGCAGCCCGAGGGGGACCGGGACTTTTTACGAGCAGTACTTC. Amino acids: CASSPRGTGTFYEQYF.

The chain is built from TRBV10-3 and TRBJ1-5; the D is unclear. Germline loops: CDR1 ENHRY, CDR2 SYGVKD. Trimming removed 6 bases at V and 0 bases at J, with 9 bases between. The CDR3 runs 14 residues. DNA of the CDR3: TGTGCCATCAGCCGGACCGCTAGCAATCAGCCCCAGCATTTT. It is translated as CAISRTASNQPQHF.

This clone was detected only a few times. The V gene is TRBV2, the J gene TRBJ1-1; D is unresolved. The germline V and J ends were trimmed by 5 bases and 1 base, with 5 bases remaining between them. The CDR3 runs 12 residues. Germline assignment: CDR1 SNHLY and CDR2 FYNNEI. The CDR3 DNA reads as TGTGCCAGCAGTAAGACGAACACTGAAGCTTTCTTT. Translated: CASSKTNTEAFF. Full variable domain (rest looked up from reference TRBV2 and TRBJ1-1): EPEVTQTPSHQVTQMGQEVILRCVPISNHLYFYWYRQILGQKVEFLVSFYNNEISEKSEIFDDQFSVERPDGSNFTLKIRSTKLEDSAMYFCASSKTNTEAFFGQGTRLTVV.